One and the same sample provided the 26 T cell receptor beta chains below, sequenced in a study of cytomegalovirus exposure and HLA in healthy donors. The PCR employed 60 Vbeta primers together with 13 Jbeta primers. Assay: immunoSEQ multiplex PCR; the TCRdb copy retains only in-frame clones and omits some. The sample has just over 20,000 clones, and its top ten clones hold roughly a fifth. Sequenced: PBMCs. Receptors originate from a man in his sixties in good health and CMV-seropositive.

The chain recombines TRBV5-1 with TRBJ2-7; 10 nucleotides line up with TRBD2. Germline V gene data show CDR1 as SGHRS and CDR2 as YFSETQ. Losses at the gene ends were 0 bases for V and 5 bases for J; bases not matched to a gene: 8. The CDR3 covers 16 residues. The CDR3 nucleotides are TGCGCCAGCAGCTTGGCCCTGGCTAGCGGGAGAAACGAGCAGTACTTC. Amino acids: CASSLALASGRNEQYF.

The rearrangement links TRBV7-9 to TRBJ1-2, with D possibly TRBD1 on 6 matching bases. The length of the CDR3 is 13 residues. Trimming removed 5 bases from V and 8 bases from J, with 15 bases in between. Germline assignment: CDR1 SEHNR and CDR2 FQNEAQ (reference sequence). The CDR3 DNA follows: TGTGCCAGCAGCCCTTCAGGGGATCTCGGCTACACCTTC. The encoded protein is CASSPSGDLGYTF. Based on the CDR3 plus reference TRBV7-9 and TRBJ1-2, the full variable domain is DTGVSQNPRHKITKRGQNVTFRCDPISEHNRLYWYRQTLGQGPEFLTYFQNEAQLEKSRLLSDRFSAERPKGSFSTLEIQRTEQGDSAMYLCASSPSGDLGYTFGSGTRLTVV.

V and J are TRBV7-9 and TRBJ2-5, with 10 nucleotides matching TRBD1. CDR3 length equals 19 residues. Germline CDR1 reads SEHNR; CDR2 reads FQNEAQ (reference sequence). V dropped 3 bases and J dropped 5; count of bases not matched to a gene: 18. CDR3: CASSFSERGQGWVRETQYF. The CDR3 bases are TGTGCCAGCAGCTTCTCCGAAAGGGGACAGGGGTGGGTCAGGGAGACCCAGTACTTC.

This chain uses TRBV30 with TRBJ2-2; 9 bases agree with TRBD1. Germline V lookup: CDR1 GTSNPN, CDR2 SVGIG (reference sequence). This CDR3 spans 18 amino acids. Trimming cost V 3 bases and J 6 bases; bases outside gene matches: 17. CDR3 amino acids: CAWRLHLQGAKRSGELFF. CDR3 bases: TGTGCCTGGAGACTTCACTTACAGGGGGCCAAAAGGTCCGGGGAGCTGTTTTTT.

The genes are TRBV5-4 and TRBJ2-1; TRBD2 aligns across 7 bases. The V gene end was trimmed by 2 bases and the J gene end by 2 bases; junction bases not matched to a gene: 7. This CDR3 region has 16 residues. CDR1 and CDR2 from the germline V gene are SGHNT and YYREEE (reference sequence). CDR3 residues: CASSFGGEGAYNEQFF. The CDR3 DNA follows: TGTGCCAGCAGCTTTGGCGGGGAGGGCGCCTACAATGAGCAGTTCTTC.

V and J are TRBV5-5 and TRBJ2-1; no definite D call. The CDR3 length is 12 residues. V was trimmed by 6 bases and J by 7 bases, leaving 11 bases between them. CDR1 and CDR2 (germline): SGHKS, YYEKEE (reference sequence). The CDR3 coding sequence is TGTGCCAGCATCCCAAGCCGGAATGAGCAGTTCTTC. It encodes CASIPSRNEQFF.

The CDR3 region is CSVAISGGSGEQYF. CDR3 nucleotide sequence: TGCAGCGTTGCGATATCGGGAGGATCGGGCGAGCAGTACTTC. This chain uses TRBV29-1 with TRBJ2-7; 7 nucleotides match TRBD2. V shed 4 bases, J shed 6 bases, and the junction held 12 bases outside the gene matches. Per germline, CDR1 SQVTM and CDR2 ANQGSEA. This CDR3 region has 14 residues.

V is TRBV29-1 and J is TRBJ1-1, with D perhaps TRBD1 (6 bases). Between the trimmed V and J ends, which lost 4 bases and 8 bases, there was a span of 11 bases. This CDR3 is 11 amino acids long. Germline V gene lookup returns CDR1 SQVTM and CDR2 ANQGSEA. The CDR3 coding sequence is TGCAGCGTTGCCACAGGGACGGAAGCTTTCTTT. It is translated as CSVATGTEAFF.

The chain carries TRBV5-1 and TRBJ2-7; 11 bases align to TRBD2. CDR1 is SGHRS and CDR2 is YFSETQ in the germline V gene. V lost 0 bases to trimming and J lost 3 bases; unmatched junction nucleotides: 8. The CDR3 is 17 residues long. The CDR3: CASSLGGSGRALYEQYF. CDR3 bases: TGCGCCAGCAGCTTGGGAGGTAGCGGGAGGGCCCTCTACGAGCAGTACTTC.

The rearrangement joins TRBV18 to TRBJ2-7, with TRBD2 matching 12 bases. This CDR3 is 16 amino acids long. V lost 2 bases, J lost 3 bases, and 5 bases stayed unmatched. Per germline, CDR1 KGHSH and CDR2 LQKENI. The CDR3 nucleotides are TGTGCCAGCTCACCAAGGACTAGCGGGGTATTCTACGAGCAGTACTTC. Residues: CASSPRTSGVFYEQYF.

This chain's CDR3 is CASSQDSGRSYEQYF. CDR3 sequence (DNA): TGTGCCAGCAGCCAAGATAGCGGGAGGTCCTACGAGCAGTACTTC. This rearrangement joins TRBV4-2 to TRBJ2-7; 10 positions agree with TRBD2. Germline V gene lookup returns CDR1 LGHNA and CDR2 YNFKEQ. The CDR3 contains 15 residues. V shed 0 bases, J shed 1 base, and the junction held 0 bases outside the gene matches.

The chain couples TRBV27 to TRBJ2-5; 7 nucleotides agree with TRBD2. V lost 4 bases to trimming and J lost 5 bases; unmatched junction nucleotides: 7. The germline V gene encodes CDR1 MNHEY and CDR2 SMNVEV (reference sequence). CDR3 length equals 14 residues. For the CDR3, the DNA is TGTGCCAGCAGTTCCACGGGAGGTGGTGAGACCCAGTACTTC. Translation gives CASSSTGGGETQYF.

V gene TRBV6-1 combines with J gene TRBJ2-1, with a weak D call TRBD2 (5 bases). The CDR3 runs to 14 residues. Germline CDR1 is MNHNS and CDR2 is SASEGT. Trimming cost V 8 bases and J 3 bases, with 14 bases left between them. CDR3 DNA: TGTGCCAGCTCCGACCCAGCGGTCTACAATGAGCAGTTCTTC. Residues: CASSDPAVYNEQFF.

V and J are TRBV9 and TRBJ1-1; tentative D call: TRBD1 (6 bases). Trimming removed 0 bases at V and 11 bases at J, with 14 bases between. This CDR3 is built from 13 residues. CDR1 and CDR2 (germline): SGDLS, YYNGEE. CDR3 in DNA: TGTGCCAGCAGCGTAGATCTGGGGGCTGCGGCTTTCTTT. Translating it yields CASSVDLGAAAFF.

The chain employs TRBV5-1 and TRBJ2-1; 10 positions agree with TRBD2. Germline CDR1 SGHRS, CDR2 YFSETQ. The CDR3 sequence is 15 residues long. Trimming cost V 4 bases and J 4 bases; bases outside gene matches: 5. The CDR3 DNA follows: TGCGCCAGCAGCGTAGCGGGAGGCTCGTACAATGAGCAGTTCTTC. Amino acid sequence: CASSVAGGSYNEQFF.

CDR3 sequence: CASSETGASNQPQHF. CDR3 coding DNA: TGTGCCAGCAGCGAGACCGGAGCAAGCAATCAGCCCCAGCATTTT. The rearrangement uses TRBV4-2 and TRBJ1-5; no clear D. The germline gives CDR1 LGHNA, CDR2 YNFKEQ. The V end lost 5 bases, the J end lost 1 base, and 12 bases lay between the germline ends. This CDR3 comprises 15 residues.

Concerning this clone itself: A junction end diverges from the germline sequence, so it may reflect a read error. J is TRBJ2-7 and V is TRBV5-1; 7 bases map to TRBD2. The CDR3 totals 17 residues. CDR1 and CDR2 (germline): SGHRS, YFSETQ. CDR3 protein: CASQGGLAGPSSYEQSF. CDR3 bases: TGCGCCAGCCAGGGAGGGCTTGCAGGGCCTTCCTCCTACGAGCAGTCCTTC.

This chain links TRBV29-1 with TRBJ1-2, with D maybe TRBD1 (6 bases). V dropped 6 bases and J dropped 8 bases, with 16 bases sitting between them. CDR3 length: 12 amino acids. Germline CDR1 SQVTM, CDR2 ANQGSEA. The CDR3 region is CSVNRGDIGYTF. As DNA, the CDR3 is TGCAGCGTGAACCGGGGGGACATCGGCTACACCTTC.

This rearrangement joins TRBV30 to TRBJ1-1; possibly TRBD1 for D (6 bases). This CDR3 contains 13 residues. The germline CDR1 and CDR2 sequences are GTSNPN and SVGIG (reference sequence). V lost 5 bases to trimming and J lost 11 bases, with 21 bases between them. The CDR3 here is CAWEVWGRGTAFF. For the CDR3, the DNA is TGTGCCTGGGAGGTGTGGGGCAGGGGTACGGCTTTCTTT.

The genes are TRBV11-1 and TRBJ2-3; D possibly corresponds to TRBD2 (6 bases). Germline V gene data show CDR1 as SGHAT and CDR2 as FQDESV (reference sequence). Trimming took 3 bases from V and 2 from J, leaving 12 bases between them. This CDR3 has 15 amino acids. The DNA for the CDR3 is TGTGCCAGCAGCTTGAAGCGGGCAAACACAGATACGCAGTATTTT. As protein: CASSLKRANTDTQYF.

V gene TRBV5-4 combines with J gene TRBJ2-7; 7 nucleotides agree with TRBD2. There are 17 residues in the CDR3. CDR1 is SGHNT, CDR2 YYREEE, per germline (reference sequence). V dropped 1 base and J dropped 5; count of bases not matched to a gene: 15. CDR3 protein: CASSLPSPGLVIHEQYF. DNA for the CDR3: TGTGCCAGCAGCTTGCCATCTCCTGGACTAGTTATCCACGAGCAGTACTTC.

The V gene is TRBV30, the J gene TRBJ2-7, with D hard to call. V lost 0 bases to trimming and J lost 7 bases, with 7 bases between them. The germline CDR1 and CDR2 sequences are GTSNPN and SVGIG (reference sequence). This CDR3 is 11 amino acids long. The CDR3 DNA is TGTGCCTGGAGTGTACTTATTGAGCAGTACTTC. Its protein is CAWSVLIEQYF.

V usage is TRBV4-1 and J usage is TRBJ2-7; 10 nucleotides match TRBD1. V was clipped by 0 bases and J by 7 bases; unmatched bases: 6. Germline V gene lookup returns CDR1 MGHRA and CDR2 YSYEKL. This CDR3 has 15 amino acids. CDR3 bases: TGCGCCAGCAGCCAAGAAGGGACAGGGGATGAAGAGCAGTACTTC. Translated: CASSQEGTGDEEQYF.

The rearrangement links TRBV6-1 to TRBJ1-5; D not resolved. Germline-derived CDR1 and CDR2 are MNHNS and SASEGT. The CDR3 consists of 14 residues. V was shortened by 3 bases and J by 9 bases, with 15 bases between the two germline ends. The CDR3 loop is CASSDAGSVRPQHF. In nucleotides, the CDR3 is TGTGCCAGCAGTGACGCCGGGTCGGTACGGCCCCAGCATTTT.

As DNA, the CDR3 is TGTGCCAGCAGCGTCGAGGGGGGGATTGGTGATGAAAAACTGTTTTTT. Its protein is CASSVEGGIGDEKLFF. The genes are TRBV9 and TRBJ1-4; perhaps TRBD1 as D (6 bases). V lost 2 bases, J lost 6 bases, and 17 bases lay in between. There are 16 residues in the CDR3. Germline CDR1 and CDR2: SGDLS and YYNGEE. Based on the CDR3 plus reference TRBV9 and TRBJ1-4, the full variable domain is DSGVTQTPKHLITATGQRVTLRCSPRSGDLSVYWYQQSLDQGLQFLIQYYNGEERAKGNILERFSAQQFPDLHSELNLSSLELGDSALYFCASSVEGGIGDEKLFFGSGTQLSVL.

This chain uses TRBV11-2 with TRBJ2-7; 11 bases match TRBD1. CDR1 and CDR2 (germline): SGHAT, FQNNGV. The V segment lost 2 bases and the J segment 6 bases; nucleotides outside the gene matches: 6. The CDR3 consists of 15 residues. As DNA, the CDR3 is TGTGCCAGCAGCTTATACCGGACAGGGGGCATCGAGCAGTACTTC. Its protein product is CASSLYRTGGIEQYF.